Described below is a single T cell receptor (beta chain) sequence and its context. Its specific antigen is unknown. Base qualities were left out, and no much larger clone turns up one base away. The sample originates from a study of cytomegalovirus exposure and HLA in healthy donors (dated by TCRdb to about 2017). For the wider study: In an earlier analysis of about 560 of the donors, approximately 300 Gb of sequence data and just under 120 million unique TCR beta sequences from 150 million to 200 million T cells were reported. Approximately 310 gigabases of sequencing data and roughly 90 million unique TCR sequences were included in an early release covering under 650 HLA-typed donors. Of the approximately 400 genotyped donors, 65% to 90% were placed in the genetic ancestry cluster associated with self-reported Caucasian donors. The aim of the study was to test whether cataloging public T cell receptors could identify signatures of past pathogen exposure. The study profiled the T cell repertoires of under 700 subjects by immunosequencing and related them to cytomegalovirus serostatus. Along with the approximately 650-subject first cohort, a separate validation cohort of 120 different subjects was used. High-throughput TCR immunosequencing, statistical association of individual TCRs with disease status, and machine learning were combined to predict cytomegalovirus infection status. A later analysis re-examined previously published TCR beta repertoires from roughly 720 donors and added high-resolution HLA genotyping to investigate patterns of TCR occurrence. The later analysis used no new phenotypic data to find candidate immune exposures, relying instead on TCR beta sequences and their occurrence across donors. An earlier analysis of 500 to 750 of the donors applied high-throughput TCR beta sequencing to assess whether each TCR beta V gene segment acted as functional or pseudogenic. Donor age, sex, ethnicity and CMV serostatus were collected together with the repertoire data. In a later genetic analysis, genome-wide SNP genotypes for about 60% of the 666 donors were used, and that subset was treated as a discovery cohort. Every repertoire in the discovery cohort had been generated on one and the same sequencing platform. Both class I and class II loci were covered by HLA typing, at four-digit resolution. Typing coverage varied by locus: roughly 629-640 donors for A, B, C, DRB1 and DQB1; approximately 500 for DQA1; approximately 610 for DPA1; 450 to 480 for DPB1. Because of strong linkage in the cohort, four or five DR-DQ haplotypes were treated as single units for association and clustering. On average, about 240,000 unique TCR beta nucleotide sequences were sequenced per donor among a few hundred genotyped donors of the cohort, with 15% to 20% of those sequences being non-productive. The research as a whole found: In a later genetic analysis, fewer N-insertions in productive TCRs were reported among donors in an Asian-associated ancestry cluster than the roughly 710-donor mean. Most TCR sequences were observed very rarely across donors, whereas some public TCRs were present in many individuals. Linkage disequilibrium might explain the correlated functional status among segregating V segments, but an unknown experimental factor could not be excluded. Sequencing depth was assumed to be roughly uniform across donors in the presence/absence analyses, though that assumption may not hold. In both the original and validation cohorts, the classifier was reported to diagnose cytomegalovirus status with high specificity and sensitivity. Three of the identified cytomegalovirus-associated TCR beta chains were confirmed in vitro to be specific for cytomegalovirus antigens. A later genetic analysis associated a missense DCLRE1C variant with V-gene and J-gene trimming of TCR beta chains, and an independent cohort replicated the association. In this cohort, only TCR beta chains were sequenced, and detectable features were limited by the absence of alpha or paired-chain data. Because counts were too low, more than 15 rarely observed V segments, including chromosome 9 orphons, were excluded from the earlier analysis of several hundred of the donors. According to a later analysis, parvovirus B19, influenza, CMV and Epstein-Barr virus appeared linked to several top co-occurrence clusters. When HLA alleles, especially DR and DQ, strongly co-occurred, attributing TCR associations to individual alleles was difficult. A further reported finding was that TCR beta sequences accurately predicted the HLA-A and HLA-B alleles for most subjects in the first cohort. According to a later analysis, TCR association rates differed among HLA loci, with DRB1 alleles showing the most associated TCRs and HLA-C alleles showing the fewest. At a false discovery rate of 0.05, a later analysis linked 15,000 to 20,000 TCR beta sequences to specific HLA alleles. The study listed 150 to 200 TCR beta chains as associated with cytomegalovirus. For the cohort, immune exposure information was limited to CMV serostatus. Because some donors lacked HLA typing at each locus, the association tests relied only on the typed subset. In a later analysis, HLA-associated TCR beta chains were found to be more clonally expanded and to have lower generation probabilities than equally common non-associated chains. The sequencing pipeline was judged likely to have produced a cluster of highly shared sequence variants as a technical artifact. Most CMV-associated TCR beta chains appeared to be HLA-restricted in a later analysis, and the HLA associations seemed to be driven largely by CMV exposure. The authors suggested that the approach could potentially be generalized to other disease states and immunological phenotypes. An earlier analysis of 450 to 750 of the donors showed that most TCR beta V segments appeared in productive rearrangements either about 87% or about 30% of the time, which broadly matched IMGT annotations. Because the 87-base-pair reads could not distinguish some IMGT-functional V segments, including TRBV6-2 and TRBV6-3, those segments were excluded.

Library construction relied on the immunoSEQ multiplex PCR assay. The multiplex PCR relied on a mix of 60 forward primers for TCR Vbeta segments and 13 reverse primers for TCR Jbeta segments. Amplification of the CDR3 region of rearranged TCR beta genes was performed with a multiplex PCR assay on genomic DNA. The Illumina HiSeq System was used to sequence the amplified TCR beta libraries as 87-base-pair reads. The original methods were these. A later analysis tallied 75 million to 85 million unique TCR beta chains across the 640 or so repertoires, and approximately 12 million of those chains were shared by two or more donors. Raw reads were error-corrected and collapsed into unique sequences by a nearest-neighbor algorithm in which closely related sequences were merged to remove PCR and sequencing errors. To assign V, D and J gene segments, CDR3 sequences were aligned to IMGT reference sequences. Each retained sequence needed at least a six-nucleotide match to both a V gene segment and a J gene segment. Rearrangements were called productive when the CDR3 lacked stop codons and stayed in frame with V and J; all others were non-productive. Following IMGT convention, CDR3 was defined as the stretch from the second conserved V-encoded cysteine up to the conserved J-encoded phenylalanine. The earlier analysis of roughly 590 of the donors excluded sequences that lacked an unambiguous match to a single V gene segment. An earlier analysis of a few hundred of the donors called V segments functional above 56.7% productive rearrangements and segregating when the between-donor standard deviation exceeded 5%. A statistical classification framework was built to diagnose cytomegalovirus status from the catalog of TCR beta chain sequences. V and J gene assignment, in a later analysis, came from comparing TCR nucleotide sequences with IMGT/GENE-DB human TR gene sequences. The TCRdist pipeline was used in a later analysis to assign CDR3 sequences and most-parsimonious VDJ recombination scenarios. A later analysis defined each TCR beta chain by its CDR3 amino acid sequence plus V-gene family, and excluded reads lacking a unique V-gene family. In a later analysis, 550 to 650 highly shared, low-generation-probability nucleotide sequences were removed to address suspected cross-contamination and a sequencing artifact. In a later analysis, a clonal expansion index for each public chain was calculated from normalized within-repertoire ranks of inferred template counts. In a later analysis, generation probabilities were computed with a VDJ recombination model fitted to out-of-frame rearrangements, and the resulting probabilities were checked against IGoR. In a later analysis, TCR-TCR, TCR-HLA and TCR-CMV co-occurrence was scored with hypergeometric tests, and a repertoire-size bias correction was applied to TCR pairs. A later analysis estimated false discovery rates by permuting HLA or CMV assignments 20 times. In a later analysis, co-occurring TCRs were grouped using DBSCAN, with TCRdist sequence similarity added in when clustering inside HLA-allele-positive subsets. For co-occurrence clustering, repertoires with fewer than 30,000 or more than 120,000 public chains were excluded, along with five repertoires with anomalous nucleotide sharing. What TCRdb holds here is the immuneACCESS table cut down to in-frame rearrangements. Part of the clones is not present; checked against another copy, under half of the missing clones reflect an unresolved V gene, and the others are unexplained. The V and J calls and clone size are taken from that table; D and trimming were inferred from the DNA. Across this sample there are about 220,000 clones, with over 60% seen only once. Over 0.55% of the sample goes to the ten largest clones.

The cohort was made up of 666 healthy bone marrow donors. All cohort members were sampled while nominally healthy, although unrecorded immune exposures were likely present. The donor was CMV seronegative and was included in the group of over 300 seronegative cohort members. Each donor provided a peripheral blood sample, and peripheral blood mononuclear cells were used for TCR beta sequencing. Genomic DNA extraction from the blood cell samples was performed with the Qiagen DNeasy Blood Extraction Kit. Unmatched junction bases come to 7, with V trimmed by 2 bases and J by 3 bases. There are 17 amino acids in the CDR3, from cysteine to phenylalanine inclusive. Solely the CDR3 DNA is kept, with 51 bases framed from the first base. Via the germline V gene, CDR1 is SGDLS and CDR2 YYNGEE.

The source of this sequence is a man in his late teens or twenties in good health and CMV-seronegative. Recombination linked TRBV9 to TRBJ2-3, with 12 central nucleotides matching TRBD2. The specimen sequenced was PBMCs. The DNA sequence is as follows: TGTGCCAGCAGCGTCGGGGCTAGCGGGAGGGGAACAGATACGCAGTATTTT. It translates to CASSVGASGRGTDTQYF. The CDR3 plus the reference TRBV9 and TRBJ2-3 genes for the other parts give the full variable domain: DSGVTQTPKHLITATGQRVTLRCSPRSGDLSVYWYQQSLDQGLQFLIQYYNGEERAKGNILERFSAQQFPDLHSELNLSSLELGDSALYFCASSVGASGRGTDTQYFGPGTRLTVL.